This is a list of T cell receptor beta chains from one sample in a study of metastatic and nonmetastatic thyroid tumors. With MiXCR, TCRdb reprocessed the PCR reads. This table has over 5,500 clones, around 19% appearing once. The sample was adjacent normal tissue. The origin of the receptors is a female donor with papillary thyroid cancer or a benign thyroid nodule (not recorded which). Some clones in this sample may be carry-over from other donors' samples. Each CDR3 is given with its conserved first and last residue. Each record gives: J gene, V gene, clone size, CDR3 protein. The size of a clone is reported for some rows only, either as once, few or many, or as a class for expanded clones.

TRBJ2-7 | TRBV2 | many | CASIRGVASPSYEQYF
TRBJ2-1 | TRBV6-2/TRBV6-3 | many | CASLERGPFYNEQFF
TRBJ1-2 | TRBV5-1 | medium-sized | CASSSGTNYGYTF
TRBJ2-6 | TRBV6-1 | many | CASSELRTVLSGANVLTF
TRBJ1-1 | TRBV11-2 | . | CASSEGENTEAFF
TRBJ1-1 | TRBV5-1 | . | CASSLDNTEAFF
TRBJ2-3 | TRBV5-1 | many | CASSLGAGASAQYF
TRBJ2-3 | TRBV2 | medium-sized | CASSVKYTQYF
TRBJ2-1 | TRBV20-1 | medium-sized | CSAGYSALDEQFF
TRBJ1-2 | TRBV5-4 | many | CASSLAWQSHGYTF
TRBJ2-7 | TRBV2 | medium-sized | CASTTGKTYEQYF
TRBJ2-2 | TRBV27 | . | CASSLFVSSSGGANTGELFF
TRBJ2-7 | TRBV6-1 | medium-sized | CASSRGPLYEQYF
TRBJ2-7 | TRBV7-2 | large | CASSSSWGNPDGDEQYF
TRBJ2-7 | TRBV2 | . | CASIGGTDYEQYF
TRBJ1-6 | TRBV25-1 | few | CASSESWGGRDNSPLHF
TRBJ1-1 | TRBV20-1 | medium-sized | CSARDPENTEAFF
TRBJ2-2 | TRBV6-1 | . | CASSPGQGITGELFF
TRBJ1-3 | TRBV11-1 | . | CASSRGAFGSANTIYF
TRBJ2-5 | TRBV5-1 | many | CASSIQRGRQETQYF
TRBJ2-1 | TRBV12-3/TRBV12-4 | medium-sized | CASSLYGGSSYNEQFF
TRBJ2-7 | TRBV27 | medium-sized | CASPPTSGRSFGTYEQYF
TRBJ1-5 | TRBV20-1 | medium-sized | CSARGGGSYQHF
TRBJ2-1 | TRBV7-2 | few | CASSLAGGTYNEQFF
TRBJ2-1 | TRBV19 | . | CASSIRTSRSYNEQFF
TRBJ2-3 | TRBV5-1 | many | CASSPVGGAADTQYF